The TCR beta chain described here comes from a study of technical replicates of blood from several donors. There are 16 residues in the CDR3. Germline V gives CDR1 MNHEY, CDR2 SMNVEV (reference sequence). The ends lost 5 bases at V and 5 bases at J; junction bases unmatched: 9. The method was immunoSEQ multiplex PCR; TCRdb's version includes in-frame clones alone and lacks a portion of them. The sample yields 90,000 or so clones, roughly 94% seen once. This chain joins TRBV27 and TRBJ2-5; 12 bases line up with TRBD2. The sequence derives from a human donor in good health. Material for sequencing was T cells isolated from PBMCs. This CDR3 is CASSVGLAGPSETQYF. In DNA, the CDR3 is TGTGCCAGCAGTGTCGGACTAGCGGGACCCTCTGAGACCCAGTACTTC.